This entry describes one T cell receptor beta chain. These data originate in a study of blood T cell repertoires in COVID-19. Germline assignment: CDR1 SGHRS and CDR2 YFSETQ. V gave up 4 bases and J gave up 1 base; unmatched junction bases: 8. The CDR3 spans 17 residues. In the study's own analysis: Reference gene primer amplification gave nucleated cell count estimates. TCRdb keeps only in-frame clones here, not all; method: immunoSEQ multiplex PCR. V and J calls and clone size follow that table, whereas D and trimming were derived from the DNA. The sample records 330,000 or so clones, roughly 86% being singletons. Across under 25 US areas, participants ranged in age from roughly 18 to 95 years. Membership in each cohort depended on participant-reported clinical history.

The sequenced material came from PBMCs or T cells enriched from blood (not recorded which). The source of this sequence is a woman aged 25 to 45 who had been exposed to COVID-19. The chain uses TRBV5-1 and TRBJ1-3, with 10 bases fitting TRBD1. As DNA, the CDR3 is TGCGCCAGCAGCCCGTCCGGGACAGGGGTTTCTGGAAACACCATATATTTT. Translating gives CASSPSGTGVSGNTIYF.